This TCR beta chain comes out of a study of OX40 agonist ivuxolimab in advanced cancers. At the level of the whole study: Ivuxolimab was a fully human IgG2 agonistic monoclonal antibody targeting the costimulatory receptor OX40 (CD134). Intravenous ivuxolimab was administered to patients every 2 weeks at six dose levels: 0.01, 0.1, 0.3, 1.5, 3 and 10 mg/kg. Of the approximately 50 dose-escalation patients, hepatocellular carcinoma was present in some 19, melanoma in approximately 15, renal cell carcinoma in 9 and head and neck cancer in 9. In the dose-escalation cohort, roughly 80% of patients were male, and the mean age was approximately 55 years, with a range of about 23 to 90. Patients were allowed to have had prior anti-PD-1, anti-PD-L1 or anti-CTLA-4 therapy, and around 40% of the dose-escalation patients had previously received checkpoint inhibitors. Three dose-escalation patients achieved partial responses, one with hepatocellular carcinoma and two with cutaneous melanoma. The purpose of peripheral TCRbeta sequencing was to test whether ivuxolimab changed TCR sequence diversity and led to clonal T-cell expansion. The paper covers the monotherapy dose-escalation part of the phase I ivuxolimab trial, which included N = 52 patients.

This clone occurred once. What this receptor recognizes is not known. Within one base of it there is no much larger clone, and no base qualities were kept. Patients with a history of autoimmune disease or receiving systemic immunosuppression were excluded from the trial. Peripheral blood for TCR sequencing was collected from all dose cohorts at baseline, on cycle 4 day 1, and on cycle 7 day 1. Samples came from an open-label, multicenter, first-in-human phase I dose-escalation trial of ivuxolimab. The trial enrolled adults with locally advanced or metastatic head and neck squamous cell, hepatocellular, melanoma or renal cell carcinoma. Before TCR sequencing, CD4+ T cells and CD8+ T cells from peripheral blood were sorted into separate populations. Broader findings and caveats from the paper: At doses of 0.1 to 3.0 mg/kg, clonal expansion of both CD4+ and CD8+ T cells in blood was seen between baseline and week 6. Antigen specificity was not determined for the clonally expanded peripheral T cells. Low levels of normalized T-cell clonal expansion were also seen in some patients who did not respond. In partial responders in the 0.1-3.0 mg/kg groups, normalized peripheral clonal expansion was found to be among the lowest, especially among CD8+ T cells. On average, CD8+ T cells showed more expanded clones than CD4+ T cells after ivuxolimab.

To sequence the TCRbeta CDR3 region, genomic DNA was isolated from the sorted cells. The immunoSEQ Assay was used for sequencing of TCRbeta CDR3 regions. This immuneACCESS table, as held by TCRdb, lists in-frame sequences with V and J called but not all clones. Of the missing ones, under half trace to an unresolved V gene in checked studies; the others have no known cause. The sample includes approximately 50,000 clones, with about 83% observed a single time. Around 0.56% of the sample is taken by the ten largest. From cysteine to phenylalanine, the CDR3 is 15 amino acids long. The kept DNA is CDR3 alone, 45 bases in frame from the first base. V is pruned by 4 bases and J by 6 bases, leaving 8 bases of the junction without a gene match. Reading the germline V gene gives CDR1 MNHNS and CDR2 SASEGT.

The sequence derives from an adult with an advanced solid tumor such as melanoma, head and neck, liver or kidney cancer. The V gene is TRBV6-1 and the J gene is TRBJ1-5; TRBD1 lines up with 8 middle nucleotides. Material: CD4+ or CD8+ T cells sorted from blood, obtained in a trial of the OX40 agonist ivuxolimab. Here the CDR3 is given as CASSARGQGSQPQHF. The nucleotides are TGTGCCAGCAGTGCACGTGGACAGGGAAGTCAGCCCCAGCATTTT.